Reported below is one TCR beta chain. The same CDR3 also results from other DNA sequences found in this sample. Looked up from germline, CDR1 is SGHRS and CDR2 is YFSETQ. V gave up 4 bases and J gave up 2 bases; unmatched junction bases: 5. This CDR3 has 14 residues. The data belong to a study of shared clonotypes between healthy human individuals. The authors split each subset's genomic DNA evenly across several immunoSEQ plates. It was on ten immunoSEQ deep assay plates that unsorted PBMC DNA was sequenced. Sequenced by immunoSEQ multiplex PCR; TCRdb stores in-frame clones only, minus some. This table has hundreds of thousands of clones, over 60% appearing once. All the donors were Caucasian adults who lived in Nashville, Tennessee.

This TCR was recovered from a woman between 40 and 55 years old in good health. Some clones in this sample may be carry-over from other donors' samples. The source material was PBMCs. The V and J genes are TRBV5-1 and TRBJ2-5, with 7 bases aligning to TRBD1. The CDR3 sequence is CASSPGTVQETQYF. The CDR3 bases are TGCGCCAGCAGCCCCGGGACAGTTCAAGAGACCCAGTACTTC.